The 27 T cell receptor beta chains presented below share a single source sample, sequenced in a study of OX40 agonist ivuxolimab in advanced cancers. TCRdb's table, derived via immunoSEQ multiplex PCR, lists solely in-frame clones and lacks some. The data show around 40,000 clones, about nine tenths seen once. The specimen was CD4+ or CD8+ T cells sorted from blood, collected in a trial of the OX40 agonist ivuxolimab. These receptors all stem from an adult with an advanced solid tumor such as melanoma, head and neck, liver or kidney cancer.

V usage is TRBV6-5 and J usage is TRBJ2-1; D uncertain. The germline gives CDR1 MNHEY, CDR2 SVGAGI. Trimming took off 7 bases at V and 6 bases at J, with 7 bases between the two ends. This CDR3 comprises 11 residues. DNA of the CDR3: TGTGCCAGCACCAAGTCCAATGAGCAGTTCTTC. It yields the protein CASTKSNEQFF.

This clone was counted only a few times. V is TRBV27 and J is TRBJ1-2; D call uncertain. Trimming stripped 3 bases from V and 0 bases from J, with 5 bases between. In germline, CDR1 is MNHEY, CDR2 SMNVEV (reference sequence). This CDR3 spans 13 amino acids. The CDR3 spells CASSFSANYGYTF. The CDR3 coding sequence is TGTGCCAGCAGTTTTTCCGCTAACTATGGCTACACCTTC.

The chain couples TRBV6-6 to TRBJ1-1, with 8 bases matching TRBD1. Trimming cost V 2 bases and J 3 bases; bases outside gene matches: 8. Germline-derived CDR1 and CDR2 are MNHNY and SVGAGI (reference sequence). CDR3 length equals 16 residues. In nucleotides, the CDR3 is TGTGCCAGCAGTTACCTTAGACAGGGGAAGGACACTGAAGCTTTCTTT. Protein sequence: CASSYLRQGKDTEAFF.

As DNA, the CDR3 is TGTGCCAGCAGCGTGGAGGGGGATACGCAGTATTTT. The encoded protein is CASSVEGDTQYF. The chain is built from TRBV9 and TRBJ2-3; D may be TRBD2 (6 bases). This CDR3 spans 12 amino acids. Per the germline V gene, CDR1 is SGDLS and CDR2 is YYNGEE. V lost 2 bases, J lost 6 bases, and 7 bases lay in between.

The chain recombines TRBV12-2 with TRBJ2-7. TRBV12-2 is given as a pseudogene. The CDR3 extends over 14 amino acids. CDR3 region: CASRLEGNPYEQYF. The CDR3 DNA reads as TGTGCAAGTCGCTTAGAAGGAAATCCGTACGAGCAGTACTTC.

CDR3 region: CASSLVQSTNTGELFF. In DNA form, the CDR3 reads TGCGCCAGCAGCTTGGTGCAGAGTACGAACACCGGGGAGCTGTTTTTT. The J gene is TRBJ2-2, the V gene TRBV5-1; D is undetermined. Trimming took off 0 bases at V and 0 bases at J, with 9 bases between the two ends. The CDR3 runs 16 residues. Germline V CDR1 and CDR2: SGHRS, YFSETQ.

The chain recombines TRBV19 with TRBJ1-5; D possibly corresponds to TRBD1 (5 bases). Looked up from germline, CDR1 is LNHDA and CDR2 is SQIVND (reference sequence). V was cut by 4 bases and J by 0 bases, with 22 bases left in between. The CDR3 is 19 amino acids. CDR3 in DNA: TGTGCCAGTAGTAAGACGCTAGGGACTGGGAGACATAGCAATCAGCCCCAGCATTTT. Its protein is CASSKTLGTGRHSNQPQHF.

The V gene is TRBV27, the J gene TRBJ2-7; TRBD2 agrees at 15 bases. Trimming took 5 bases from V and 5 from J; bases not matched to a gene: 4. Germline V gene data show CDR1 as MNHEY and CDR2 as SMNVEV (reference sequence). CDR3 length: 15 residues. The CDR3 here is CASSLGTSGRNEQYF. CDR3 DNA: TGTGCCAGCAGTCTCGGGACTAGCGGGAGGAACGAGCAGTACTTC.

This clone was recorded only once. The chain uses TRBV5-5 and TRBJ2-1; 10 positions agree with TRBD2. This CDR3 spans 20 amino acids. V trimming: 0 bases; J trimming: 2 bases; junction bases outside the gene matches: 14. Germline V lookup: CDR1 SGHKS, CDR2 YYEKEE (reference sequence). CDR3 in DNA: TGTGCCAGCAGCTTGGATGCTAGCGGGAGCCCCTACCTAACCTACAATGAGCAGTTCTTC. Protein: CASSLDASGSPYLTYNEQFF.

This clone appeared a single time. V is TRBV28 and J is TRBJ2-3; D gene ambiguous. The CDR3 is 15 amino acids. The V end was cut by 2 bases, the J end by 0 bases, with 9 bases between. Germline CDR1 MDHEN, CDR2 SYDVKM. CDR3 coding DNA: TGTGCCAGCAGTTTAGCGTCATCTAGCACAGATACGCAGTATTTT. It encodes CASSLASSSTDTQYF.

The chain carries TRBV7-2 and TRBJ1-1; D gene ambiguous. Germline-derived CDR1 and CDR2 are SGHTA and FQGNSA. The CDR3 loop spans 18 amino acids. V shed 1 base and J shed 0 bases, with 18 bases lying between them. CDR3 amino acids: CASSLVHSPPLMNTEAFF. DNA of the CDR3: TGTGCCAGCAGCTTAGTCCATTCCCCTCCTCTAATGAACACTGAAGCTTTCTTT. Drawing the rest from reference TRBV7-2 and TRBJ1-1, the complete variable domain is GAGVSQSPSNKVTEKGKDVELRCDPISGHTALYWYRQSLGQGLEFLIYFQGNSAPDKSGLPSDRFSAERTGGSVSTLTIQRTQQEDSAVYLCASSLVHSPPLMNTEAFFGQGTRLTVV.

This clone was seen a single time. The chain combines TRBV6-5 with TRBJ1-3; D is unresolved. Germline V lookup: CDR1 MNHEY, CDR2 SVGAGI. The CDR3 contains 12 residues. V lost 6 bases and J 3 bases, leaving 6 bases between the germline ends. The CDR3 sequence is CASSWVGNTIYF. The DNA for the CDR3 is TGTGCCAGCAGCTGGGTTGGAAACACCATATATTTT.

The chain is built from TRBV14 and TRBJ2-5; TRBD2 matches 15 bases. V lost 2 bases, J lost 4 bases, and 2 bases stayed unmatched. The CDR3 is 16 amino acids. CDR1 and CDR2 (germline): SGHDN, FVKESK. The CDR3 region is CASSQWTSGRGETQYF. The DNA of the CDR3 is TGTGCCAGCAGCCAATGGACTAGCGGGAGGGGAGAGACCCAGTACTTC.

The chain employs TRBV19 and TRBJ2-1; TRBD2 aligns across 8 bases. CDR1 and CDR2 (germline): LNHDA, SQIVND (reference sequence). The ends lost 6 bases at V and 8 bases at J; junction bases unmatched: 12. The CDR3 has 15 residues. In DNA form, the CDR3 reads TGTGCCAGTAGCCCCACTATAGCGGGAAAGGATGAGCAGTTCTTC. Translating gives CASSPTIAGKDEQFF.

The rearrangement joins TRBV12-5 to TRBJ1-2; D not certain. Between the trimmed V and J ends, which lost 3 bases and 8 bases, there was a span of 13 bases. The CDR3 has 13 residues. The germline V gene encodes CDR1 LGHNT and CDR2 FRNRAP. This chain's CDR3 is CASGFDSKAGYTF. The CDR3 region has the DNA TGTGCTAGTGGTTTTGACTCAAAAGCGGGCTACACCTTC.

This chain links TRBV5-6 with TRBJ2-3; D is perhaps TRBD2 (6 bases). This CDR3 comprises 18 residues. The V gene lost 0 bases and the J gene lost 0 bases, with 17 bases spanning the gap. Per the germline V gene, CDR1 is SGHDT and CDR2 is YYEEEE. The CDR3 loop is CASSLELSGYPSTDTQYF. The CDR3 nucleotides read TGTGCCAGCAGCTTGGAGTTAAGCGGGTATCCTAGCACAGATACGCAGTATTTT.

V usage is TRBV29-1 and J usage is TRBJ1-2, with D uncertain. Trimming left V 3 bases short and J 5 bases short, with 7 bases between. This CDR3 contains 11 residues. CDR1 and CDR2 (germline): SQVTM, ANQGSEA. CDR3 amino acids: CSVDLGYGYTF. DNA of the CDR3: TGCAGCGTTGATTTGGGATATGGCTACACCTTC.

CDR3 DNA: TGTGCCAGCAGCCCCGGGCCAGCCTACGAGCAGTACTTC. Its translation: CASSPGPAYEQYF. This sequence joins TRBV7-9 and TRBJ2-7; D call uncertain. This CDR3 is 13 amino acids long. Per germline, CDR1 SEHNR and CDR2 FQNEAQ (reference sequence). Trimming pared 5 bases from V and 2 bases from J, leaving 10 bases between.

The chain employs TRBV5-6 and TRBJ1-1, with D unclear. Germline lookup yields CDR1 SGHDT and CDR2 YYEEEE. This CDR3 has 15 amino acids. Trimming removed 0 bases from V and 1 base from J, with 10 bases in between. Here the CDR3 reads CASSLAYSSNTEAFF. The DNA for the CDR3 is TGTGCCAGCAGCTTGGCCTACAGCTCGAACACTGAAGCTTTCTTT.

This clone showed up just a few times. This chain links TRBV13 with TRBJ1-1, with D possibly TRBD1 on 5 matching bases. This CDR3 has 12 residues. The V gene's germline CDR1 is PRHDT and CDR2 FYEKMQ (reference sequence). Trimming removed 5 bases at V and 7 bases at J, with 11 bases between. The CDR3 here is CASSRGEGEAFF. In DNA form, the CDR3 reads TGTGCCAGCAGCAGGGGTGAGGGTGAAGCTTTCTTT.

The CDR3 is CASRMTSGFANEQFF. CDR3 in DNA: TGTGCCAGCAGGATGACTAGCGGGTTTGCCAATGAGCAGTTCTTC. This rearrangement joins TRBV27 to TRBJ2-1, with 10 bases that match TRBD2. V trimming: 6 bases; J trimming: 6 bases; junction bases outside the gene matches: 8. The length of the CDR3 is 15 residues. Germline V gene lookup returns CDR1 MNHEY and CDR2 SMNVEV (reference sequence).

This clone was observed a single time. This chain links TRBV6-6 with TRBJ2-1, with 8 nucleotides matching TRBD2. CDR1 is MNHNY and CDR2 is SVGAGI in the germline V gene (reference sequence). The CDR3 is made up of 13 amino acids. V lost 9 bases to trimming and J lost 4 bases; unmatched junction nucleotides: 5. CDR3 amino acids: CASVTSGYNEQFF. CDR3 coding DNA: TGTGCCAGTGTTACTAGCGGTTACAATGAGCAGTTCTTC.

The chain uses TRBV13 and TRBJ2-1, with 10 bases identical to TRBD1. Unmatched junction bases numbered 8, after V lost 3 bases and J lost 9 bases. Germline loops: CDR1 PRHDT, CDR2 FYEKMQ (reference sequence). This CDR3 contains 15 residues. DNA of the CDR3: TGTGCCAGCAGCTTTGGGACAGGGGTCCTCTCTGAGCAGTTCTTC. It yields the protein CASSFGTGVLSEQFF.

This chain joins TRBV28 and TRBJ2-5; D possibly corresponds to TRBD1 (5 bases). The CDR3 contains 15 residues. The V end lost 1 base, the J end lost 5 bases, and 14 bases lay between the germline ends. In germline, CDR1 is MDHEN, CDR2 SYDVKM. In nucleotides, the CDR3 is TGTGCCAGCAGTTTATCCCAGGGATTCGGGGAGACCCAGTACTTC. It is translated as CASSLSQGFGETQYF.

The rearrangement uses TRBV10-3 and TRBJ2-1; TRBD2 matches 9 bases. J gave up 7 bases and V 5 bases, and 12 bases lay outside the gene matches. CDR1 is ENHRY and CDR2 is SYGVKD in the germline V gene. The CDR3 runs to 16 residues. The chain's CDR3 is CAISNSGDSGSNEQFF. CDR3 DNA sequence: TGTGCCATCAGTAACTCCGGGGATAGCGGGAGTAATGAGCAGTTCTTC.

The CDR3 coding sequence is TGTGCCAGTAGTTCCTCTCGACAGGGCGGTTATGGCTACACCTTC. It codes for CASSSSRQGGYGYTF. J is TRBJ1-2 and V is TRBV19; TRBD1 matches 7 bases. V dropped 5 bases and J dropped 5; count of bases not matched to a gene: 11. Germline V gene lookup returns CDR1 LNHDA and CDR2 SQIVND (reference sequence). This CDR3 is 15 amino acids long. Variable domain in full (rest from reference TRBV19 and TRBJ1-2): DGGITQSPKYLFRKEGQNVTLSCEQNLNHDAMYWYRQDPGQGLRLIYYSQIVNDFQKGDIAEGYSVSREKKESFPLTVTSAQKNPTAFYLCASSSSRQGGYGYTFGSGTRLTVV.

The gene calls are TRBV7-8 and TRBJ2-5; D not resolved. Trimming pared 2 bases from V and 5 bases from J, leaving 9 bases between. This CDR3 region has 13 residues. CDR1 SGHVS and CDR2 FQNEAQ come from the germline V gene. CDR3 bases: TGTGCCAGCAGCTTACTAGTCTGGGAGACCCAGTACTTC. It is translated as CASSLLVWETQYF. The variable domain in full, with the rest retrieved from reference TRBV7-8 and TRBJ2-5, is GAGVSQSPRYKVAKRGQDVALRCDPISGHVSLFWYQQALGQGPEFLTYFQNEAQLDKSGLPSDRFFAERPEGSVSTLKIQRTQQEDSAVYLCASSLLVWETQYFGPGTRLLVL.